This passage covers 23 T cell receptor beta chains from one sample sequenced in a study of T cell repertoires in cytomegalovirus infection (dated by TCRdb to the late 2010s). According to the study, the label for this sample's treatment or condition signals: in vitro stimulation with specific CMV peptide epitopes to enrich CMV-specific T cells. The sequencer was an Illumina HiSeq 1500. TCRdb itself trimmed the public reads at Q25 with fastp, ran MiXCR and retained productive beta chains. Every entry covers one CDR3 protein and lists the most common genes and DNA from its rows. The sample includes 700,000 to 900,000 distinct CDR3 sequences, with roughly 28% observed a single time. The ten largest clones add up to around 13% of the sample. For these TCRs, the target antigens are not known. The source was cultured CD8+ T cells from PBMCs, collected from culture after CMV antigen stimulation. These receptors originate from a human donor in good health (CMV status not recorded). Some clones in this sample may be carry-over from other donors' samples.

In this sample, this clonotype turned up a few times. This chain connects TRBV7-9 to TRBJ1-2, with no clear D. V dropped 1 base and J dropped 3 bases, with 6 bases sitting between them. Germline V gives CDR1 SEHNR, CDR2 FQNEAQ (reference sequence). The CDR3 has 13 amino acids. DNA of the CDR3: TGTGCCAGCAGCTTAGTTCATGACTATGGCTACACCTTC. Translation gives CASSLVHDYGYTF. Filled out from reference TRBV7-9 and TRBJ1-2, the complete variable domain reads DTGVSQNPRHKITKRGQNVTFRCDPISEHNRLYWYRQTLGQGPEFLTYFQNEAQLEKSRLLSDRFSAERPKGSFSTLEIQRTEQGDSAMYLCASSLVHDYGYTFGSGTRLTVV.

This clonotype was detected ten times or more. CDR3 bases: TGTGCCAGCAGCTTAGGATCGACGGCCGATGAGCAGTTCTTC. Protein product: CASSLGSTADEQFF. The genes are TRBV7-8 and TRBJ2-1; D not resolved. Germline CDR1 SGHVS, CDR2 FQNEAQ. The V end lost 1 base, the J end lost 8 bases, and 12 bases lay between the germline ends. The CDR3 is 14 residues long.

This clonotype turned up a few times. The genes are TRBV28 and TRBJ1-1, with TRBD1 as a possible D gene (6 bases). Germline loops: CDR1 MDHEN, CDR2 SYDVKM. The CDR3 runs to 11 residues. Trimming took off 4 bases at V and 14 bases at J, with 14 bases between the two ends. CDR3 protein: CASSSDRRMFF. In DNA form, the CDR3 reads TGTGCCAGCAGTTCGGACAGAAGAATGTTCTTT.

The chain employs TRBV6-1 and TRBJ2-7; weak D call: TRBD1 (6 bases). Germline lookup yields CDR1 MNHNS and CDR2 SASEGT. This CDR3 spans 13 amino acids. V was shortened by 4 bases and J by 2 bases, with 9 bases between the two germline ends. CDR3 bases: TGTGCCAGCAGTGCCTCAGGGGCCTACGAGCAGTACGTC. Translated: CASSASGAYEQYV.

For the CDR3, the DNA is TGTGCCAGCAGTTCTCCAATGGACAGGGTCGAGGGGCAGCCCCAGCATTTT. Amino acids: CASSSPMDRVEGQPQHF. The chain links TRBV28 to TRBJ1-5; 8 nucleotides align to TRBD1. The CDR3 runs 17 residues. V trimming: 4 bases; J trimming: 7 bases; junction bases outside the gene matches: 15. From germline, CDR1 is MDHEN and CDR2 SYDVKM.

This clonotype occurred once. J is TRBJ1-4 and V is TRBV7-9, with TRBD1 matching 9 bases. J lost 0 bases, V lost 11 bases, and 7 bases had no gene match. In germline, CDR1 is SEHNR, CDR2 FQNEAQ (reference sequence). The CDR3 loop spans 15 amino acids. CDR3 bases: TGTGCCGGGACAGGGAATTTTGCAACTAATGAAAAACTGTTTTTT. Translating gives CAGTGNFATNEKLFF.

The chain employs TRBV6-5 and TRBJ2-6; D is undetermined. Looked up from germline, CDR1 is MNHEY and CDR2 is SVGAGI. This CDR3 spans 17 amino acids. The V and J ends lost 2 bases and 3 bases respectively, with 14 bases between them. This CDR3 is CASSYGLPGVGANVLTF. The CDR3 DNA sequence: TGTGCCAGCAGTTACGGCCTACCAGGAGTTGGGGCCAACGTCCTGACTTTC.

The chain is built from TRBV29-1 and TRBJ1-2, with 9 bases aligning to TRBD1. The CDR3 length is 13 residues. The trim removed 5 bases at V and 5 bases at J, leaving 6 bases unmatched. Germline assignment: CDR1 SQVTM and CDR2 ANQGSEA. The CDR3 protein is CSVPRQGVYGYTF. Here the CDR3 DNA reads TGCAGCGTTCCGAGACAGGGGGTATATGGCTACACCTTC.

Only a few counts were recorded for this clonotype. This chain's CDR3 is CASSFVQEDLNYGYTF. The CDR3 nucleotides are TGTGCCAGCAGTTTCGTACAGGAGGATCTTAACTATGGCTACACCTTC. This rearrangement joins TRBV12-3 or TRBV12-4 to TRBJ1-2; possible D gene TRBD1, 5 bases. The V gene lost 3 bases and the J gene lost 1 base, with 15 bases spanning the gap. The CDR3 has 16 residues.

The chain is built from TRBV6-1 and TRBJ2-1; weak D call: TRBD1 (6 bases). Germline CDR1 is MNHNS and CDR2 is SASEGT. Deletions cut 10 bases from V and 8 bases from J, with 30 bases between. CDR3 length: 17 amino acids. The DNA for the CDR3 is TGTGCCAACAGACAGAGGATCTACAGGGAACTTAGGGATGAGCAGTTCTTC. As protein: CANRQRIYRELRDEQFF.

The J gene is TRBJ2-5, the V gene TRBV20-1; tentative D call: TRBD2 (6 bases). CDR3 length equals 15 residues. The germline V and J ends were trimmed by 1 base and 7 bases, with 19 bases remaining between them. The germline CDR1 and CDR2 sequences are DFQATT and SNEGSKA (reference sequence). In DNA form, the CDR3 reads TGCAGTGCTAGAGCCAGGACTCAAAACGGGGGGACCCAGTACTTC. It encodes CSARARTQNGGTQYF.

This clonotype came up a few times. This chain uses TRBV7-9 with TRBJ2-2; the D call may be TRBD1 or TRBD2 (6 bases each). The CDR3 sequence is 16 residues long. The V and J ends lost 5 bases and 4 bases respectively, with 17 bases between them. CDR1 SEHNR and CDR2 FQNEAQ come from the germline V gene (reference sequence). This CDR3 reads CASSPRGVRLTGELFF. The CDR3, as DNA: TGTGCCAGCAGCCCGAGGGGGGTTCGCCTCACCGGGGAGCTGTTTTTT.

The V and J genes are TRBV2 and TRBJ2-1; 7 bases fit TRBD2. The V and J ends lost 1 base and 9 bases, in that order; junction bases with no gene match: 6. The V gene's germline CDR1 is SNHLY and CDR2 FYNNEI. This CDR3 has 14 amino acids. CDR3 sequence (DNA): TGTGCCAGCAGTGAAGGGGCGGGGGTAGGTGAGCAGTTCTTC. Its protein product is CASSEGAGVGEQFF.

V is TRBV7-9 and J is TRBJ2-3; 8 nucleotides agree with TRBD1. With V trimmed by 10 bases and J by 0 bases, 6 bases remained unmatched. Germline loops: CDR1 SEHNR, CDR2 FQNEAQ (reference sequence). The CDR3 runs to 14 residues. CDR3 region: CATTTGGSTDTQYF. In DNA form, the CDR3 reads TGTGCCACCACTACAGGGGGAAGCACAGATACGCAGTATTTT.

This clonotype has a handful of counts. J is TRBJ1-2 and V is TRBV9; D is unresolved. V was cut by 3 bases and J by 8 bases, with 11 bases left in between. This CDR3 contains 12 residues. Germline V CDR1 and CDR2: SGDLS, YYNGEE. For the CDR3, the DNA is TGTGCCAGCAGCGACCGCCAGCGGGGCTACACCTTC. This encodes CASSDRQRGYTF.

This clonotype showed up just a few times. The genes are TRBV6-5 and TRBJ1-5; 8 nucleotides line up with TRBD1. J gave up 7 bases and V 6 bases, and 8 bases lay outside the gene matches. Germline lookup yields CDR1 MNHEY and CDR2 SVGAGI. CDR3 length: 14 amino acids. The CDR3 protein is CASSAQGVGQPQHF. CDR3 sequence (DNA): TGTGCCAGCAGCGCACAGGGGGTAGGACAGCCCCAGCATTTT.

The chain couples TRBV4-2 to TRBJ1-4; TRBD1 agrees at 7 bases. CDR1 and CDR2 (germline): LGHNA, YNFKEQ. The V and J ends lost 1 base and 3 bases, in that order; junction bases with no gene match: 5. This CDR3 has 16 residues. CDR3: CASSQGRQGANEKLFF. The CDR3 nucleotides are TGTGCCAGCAGCCAAGGACGACAGGGCGCTAATGAAAAACTGTTTTTT.

About this clonotype: A junction end diverges from the germline sequence, so it may reflect a read error. The J gene is TRBJ2-2, the V gene TRBV27, with a tentative D call TRBD2 (6 bases). The CDR3 runs to 14 residues. Germline CDR1 is MNHEY and CDR2 is SMNVEV (reference sequence). The CDR3 sequence: CASSLWGDTGGLFF. DNA for the CDR3: TGTGCCAGCAGTTTATGGGGGGATACCGGGGGGCTGTTTTTT.

The chain recombines TRBV14 with TRBJ1-1; D uncertain. The CDR3 runs to 15 residues. Germline V gene sequence: CDR1 SGHDN, CDR2 FVKESK. The V end lost 1 base, the J end lost 1 base, and 10 bases lay between the germline ends. CDR3 amino acids: CASSQVGWGNTEAFF. The CDR3 nucleotides are TGTGCCAGCAGCCAAGTAGGTTGGGGGAACACTGAAGCTTTCTTT.

The chain combines TRBV5-6 with TRBJ2-3, with D maybe TRBD1 (6 bases). Germline lookup yields CDR1 SGHDT and CDR2 YYEEEE. This CDR3 contains 15 residues. V shed 4 bases and J shed 8 bases, with 20 bases lying between them. The CDR3 sequence is CASSHGTPERGTQYF. The CDR3 DNA follows: TGTGCCAGCAGCCACGGGACACCAGAAAGGGGTACGCAGTATTTT. Full variable domain (remainder filled in from reference TRBV5-6 and TRBJ2-3): DAGVTQSPTHLIKTRGQQVTLRCSPKSGHDTVSWYQQALGQGPQFIFQYYEEEERQRGNFPDRFSGHQFPNYSSELNVNALLLGDSALYLCASSHGTPERGTQYFGPGTRLTVL.

The chain carries TRBV20-1 and TRBJ1-5; D remains ambiguous. Germline V gives CDR1 DFQATT, CDR2 SNEGSKA (reference sequence). Trimming pared 2 bases from V and 3 bases from J, leaving 8 bases between. The CDR3 consists of 13 residues. The CDR3 region has the DNA TGCAGTGCTAGAACTGAAACCAATCAGCCCCAGCATTTT. This gives the protein CSARTETNQPQHF.

Worth noting for this clonotype: A read error may produce the germline difference seen at one junction end. The gene calls are TRBV14 and TRBJ2-3, with TRBD1 matching 9 bases. The CDR3 totals 12 residues. Per the germline V gene, CDR1 is SGHDN and CDR2 is FVKESK. The CDR3 loop reads CASSDRDRASRF. CDR3 in DNA: TGTGCCAGCAGCGACCGGGACAGGGCTTCAAGGTTT. Based on the CDR3 plus reference TRBV14 and TRBJ2-3, the full variable domain is EAGVTQFPSHSVIEKGQTVTLRCDPISGHDNLYWYRRVMGKEIKFLLHFVKESKQDESGMPNNRFLAERTGGTYSTLKVQPAELEDSGVYFCASSDRDRASRFGPGTRLTVL.

In nucleotides, the CDR3 is TGTGCCAGCAGTGTAAATGACAGGGGGCTTTGGGATCCCTACGAGCAGTACTTC. Translated, it gives CASSVNDRGLWDPYEQYF. The chain links TRBV12-3 or TRBV12-4 to TRBJ2-7, with 10 positions matching TRBD1. Losses at the gene ends were 5 bases for V and 2 bases for J; bases not matched to a gene: 15. The CDR3 covers 18 residues.